A single sample gave rise to the 30 T cell receptor beta chains below, sequenced in a study of molecular identifiers for immune sequencing clone quantification. MiXCR, applied by TCRdb to the PCR reads, yields one record per CDR3 protein. The sample yields under 600,000 distinct CDR3 sequences, 25% seen once. Material for sequencing was naive CD8+ T cells from blood, with Jurkat cell RNA spiked in. Documented subset: FACS-sorted CD8+CD4-CCR7+CD45RA+ naive T cells. The receptor set was obtained from a human donor in good health. Some libraries in this study had Jurkat cell RNA spiked in.

This clonotype turned up a few times. This may be a read error, as it is one base from a much larger clone. V usage is TRBV20-1 and J usage is TRBJ2-7; 7 bases align to TRBD2. This CDR3 has 13 amino acids. Germline V gene lookup returns CDR1 DFQATT and CDR2 SNEGSKA (reference sequence). The CDR3 here is CSARAAGSCEQYF. The CDR3 DNA follows: TGCAGTGCTAGAGCAGCGGGATCCTGCGAGCAGTACTTC.

A few counts support this clonotype. The chain uses TRBV9 and TRBJ2-3; 7 bases are a match to TRBD2. Trimming took 0 bases from V and 4 from J; bases not matched to a gene: 5. Germline V CDR1 and CDR2: SGDLS, YYNGEE. This CDR3 region has 15 residues. CDR3 sequence: CASSVVAGRPDTQYF. CDR3 nucleotide sequence: TGTGCCAGCAGCGTAGTAGCGGGTCGCCCAGATACGCAGTATTTT. The entire variable domain, with the rest obtained from reference TRBV9 and TRBJ2-3, is as follows: DSGVTQTPKHLITATGQRVTLRCSPRSGDLSVYWYQQSLDQGLQFLIQYYNGEERAKGNILERFSAQQFPDLHSELNLSSLELGDSALYFCASSVVAGRPDTQYFGPGTRLTVL.

This clonotype was observed many times. V usage is TRBV29-1 and J usage is TRBJ2-1; D is undetermined. V was clipped by 5 bases and J by 5 bases, with 7 bases between them. The CDR3 spans 11 residues. CDR1 SQVTM and CDR2 ANQGSEA come from the germline V gene. The CDR3, as DNA: TGCAGCGTTATGGTTGACAATGAGCAGTTCTTC. This codes for CSVMVDNEQFF.

Concerning this clonotype: Likely a read error: the CDR3 ends without its conserved phenylalanine or tryptophan. The chain has TRBV27 and TRBJ2-7; a weak D match, TRBD2 (7 bases). Germline V gene data show CDR1 as MNHEY and CDR2 as SMNVEV (reference sequence). The CDR3 is 14 amino acids. The V end lost 3 bases, the J end lost 2 bases, and 11 bases lay between the germline ends. This CDR3 is CASSFEGGTYEQYS. The CDR3 DNA follows: TGTGCCAGCAGTTTTGAGGGGGGGACCTACGAGCAGTACTCC.

This clonotype was found many times. V gene TRBV13 combines with J gene TRBJ1-1; D remains ambiguous. This CDR3 region has 14 residues. Germline V CDR1 and CDR2: PRHDT, FYEKMQ (reference sequence). Trimming removed 4 bases at V and 1 base at J, with 10 bases between. The CDR3 is CASSSILGNTEAFF. The DNA for the CDR3 is TGTGCCAGCAGCTCAATCTTGGGGAACACTGAAGCTTTCTTT.

This clonotype turned up a few times. The chain employs TRBV5-6 and TRBJ2-3; TRBD2 matches 12 bases. V lost 4 bases, J lost 4 bases, and 7 bases stayed unmatched. Looked up from germline, CDR1 is SGHDT and CDR2 is YYEEEE. This CDR3 is 16 amino acids long. CDR3 nucleotides: TGTGCCAGCAGCGGCTCTAGCGGGGGGGCGGCAGATACGCAGTATTTT. This codes for CASSGSSGGAADTQYF.

This clonotype was counted at least ten times. The V gene is TRBV7-9, the J gene TRBJ2-5, with D hard to call. Trimming removed 7 bases from V and 4 bases from J, with 10 bases in between. The CDR3 runs 12 residues. The germline CDR1 and CDR2 sequences are SEHNR and FQNEAQ (reference sequence). CDR3 loop: CASTAGLETQYF. The CDR3 bases are TGTGCCAGCACCGCCGGGTTAGAGACCCAGTACTTC.

The V and J genes are TRBV11-2 and TRBJ2-3; 9 bases map to TRBD1. The germline V gene has CDR1 SGHAT and CDR2 FQNNGV. The CDR3 is made up of 19 amino acids. The trim removed 0 bases at V and 5 bases at J, leaving 15 bases unmatched. The CDR3 loop reads CASSLDTHRGRVVGDTQYF. As DNA, the CDR3 is TGTGCCAGCAGCTTAGACACACACAGGGGGCGCGTAGTTGGAGATACGCAGTATTTT.

This clonotype was detected ten times or more. This chain connects TRBV4-3 to TRBJ2-7; 8 nucleotides match TRBD2. The germline CDR1 and CDR2 sequences are LGHNA and YSLEER. The CDR3 consists of 16 residues. The trim removed 0 bases at V and 7 bases at J, leaving 11 bases unmatched. The CDR3 region has the DNA TGCGCCAGCAGCCAAGATTTTACTAGCGGAGGTCGGGAGCAGTACTTC. Translation: CASSQDFTSGGREQYF.

Points on this clonotype: This may be a read error, as it is one base from a much larger clone. CDR3 in DNA: TGTGTCAGCAGCTTAAGTCCGAGCTACACCTTC. It yields the protein CVSSLSPSYTF. V is TRBV7-9 and J is TRBJ1-2, with D unclear. Germline V gene data show CDR1 as SEHNR and CDR2 as FQNEAQ (reference sequence). This CDR3 comprises 11 residues.

The chain combines TRBV27 with TRBJ1-6; possibly TRBD1 for D (6 bases). Germline values: CDR1 MNHEY, CDR2 SMNVEV (reference sequence). The CDR3 sequence is 17 residues long. V was cut by 1 base and J by 1 base, with 11 bases left in between. The CDR3 nucleotides read TGTGCCAGCAGTTTATTGGGGGGCGCATCCTATAATTCACCCCTCCACTTT. As protein: CASSLLGGASYNSPLHF.

The rearrangement links TRBV15 to TRBJ2-6; D is perhaps TRBD2 (5 bases). This CDR3 region has 17 residues. CDR1 LNHNV and CDR2 YYDKDF come from the germline V gene (reference sequence). Trimming stripped 9 bases from V and 4 bases from J, with 22 bases between. CDR3 amino acids: CATGAWGFATGANVLTF. CDR3 nucleotides: TGTGCCACGGGAGCGTGGGGTTTCGCGACAGGGGCCAACGTCCTGACTTTC. Full variable domain (remainder filled in from reference TRBV15 and TRBJ2-6): DAMVIQNPRYQVTQFGKPVTLSCSQTLNHNVMYWYQQKSSQAPKLLFHYYDKDFNNEADTPDNFQSRRPNTSFCFLDIRSPGLGDTAMYLCATGAWGFATGANVLTFGAGSRLTVL.

The chain combines TRBV4-3 with TRBJ2-7; D may be TRBD1 (6 bases). The germline V gene encodes CDR1 LGHNA and CDR2 YSLEER. Trimming shortened V by 3 bases and J by 11 bases, and 17 bases separated the two germline ends. The CDR3 is made up of 13 amino acids. The CDR3 DNA sequence: TGCGCCAGCAGCCAGGGACAAAGCTACAAGAAGTACTTC. Protein product: CASSQGQSYKKYF.

Details on this clonotype: This may be a read error: a much more frequent sequence differs by one nucleotide. J is TRBJ2-3 and V is TRBV19; D could derive from TRBD1 or TRBD2 (5 bases each). The CDR3 loop spans 15 amino acids. CDR1 LNHDA and CDR2 SQIVND come from the germline V gene (reference sequence). The CDR3 region is CTSSASGPNTDTQYF. CDR3 DNA sequence: TGTACCAGTAGTGCATCGGGACCCAACACAGATACGCAGTATTTT. The whole variable domain, filled in from reference TRBV19 and TRBJ2-3, reads DGGITQSPKYLFRKEGQNVTLSCEQNLNHDAMYWYRQDPGQGLRLIYYSQIVNDFQKGDIAEGYSVSREKKESFPLTVTSAQKNPTAFYLCTSSASGPNTDTQYFGPGTRLTVL.

In the case of this clonotype: A much bigger clone sits one base away, suggesting this may be a read error. This chain connects TRBV4-2 to TRBJ1-1; no reliable D call. The CDR3 totals 15 residues. Trimming stripped 0 bases from V and 1 base from J, with 9 bases between. Germline V gene sequence: CDR1 LGHNA, CDR2 YNFKEQ. The CDR3 reads CASSQEPRENTEAFF. In DNA, the CDR3 is TGTGCCAGCAGCCAAGAACCTAGGGAGAACACTGAAGCTTTCTTT.

The chain uses TRBV6-2 or TRBV6-3 and TRBJ2-5; unclear D gene. V lost 6 bases and J 10 bases, leaving 15 bases between the germline ends. The CDR3 spans 12 residues. Per germline, CDR1 MNHEY and CDR2 SVGEGT. The CDR3 DNA sequence: TGTGCCAGCAGACCTCACGCTGAGGACCAGTACTTC. It specifies CASRPHAEDQYF.

This clonotype was recorded a few times. V usage is TRBV11-2 and J usage is TRBJ2-7, with 7 bases that match TRBD1. The J segment lost 2 bases and the V segment lost 5 bases, leaving 9 bases of the junction unmatched. Germline V lookup: CDR1 SGHAT, CDR2 FQNNGV. The CDR3 sequence is 15 residues long. The CDR3, as DNA: TGTGCCAGCAGCGCCTCACAGGGGCCTCCCTACGAGCAGTACTTC. Translating gives CASSASQGPPYEQYF.

The chain recombines TRBV28 with TRBJ1-1; D remains ambiguous. With 5 bases removed from V and 0 bases from J, the gap between germline ends came to 13 bases. The CDR3 sequence is 15 residues long. Germline V lookup: CDR1 MDHEN, CDR2 SYDVKM. The DNA of the CDR3 is TGTGCCAGCAGTCACAAGCCCGGATTGAACACTGAAGCTTTCTTT. Its protein product is CASSHKPGLNTEAFF.

This clonotype showed up just once. The CDR3 sequence: CASNSRGDEQYF. DNA for the CDR3: TGTGCCAGCAACTCCCGGGGGGACGAGCAGTACTTC. V is TRBV7-9 and J is TRBJ2-7; 7 nucleotides match TRBD2. V lost 7 bases and J lost 5; bases outside the gene matches: 5. Germline V gene data show CDR1 as SEHNR and CDR2 as FQNEAQ (reference sequence). CDR3 length equals 12 residues.

This sequence joins TRBV7-9 and TRBJ2-1; 10 bases are shared with TRBD1. The CDR3 is 15 residues long. Germline loops: CDR1 SEHNR, CDR2 FQNEAQ (reference sequence). Losses at the gene ends were 8 bases for V and 5 bases for J; bases not matched to a gene: 9. CDR3: CASWGGTGAHNEQFF. As DNA, the CDR3 is TGTGCCAGCTGGGGCGGGACAGGGGCCCACAATGAGCAGTTCTTC.

The rearrangement joins TRBV2 to TRBJ2-7; D perhaps matches TRBD1 (6 bases). V lost 9 bases and J 6 bases, leaving 15 bases between the germline ends. CDR1 and CDR2 from the germline V gene are SNHLY and FYNNEI. The CDR3 totals 12 residues. CDR3 nucleotides: TGTGCCAGGAGGGCAGGGGCGCTCGAGCAGTACTTC. Its protein product is CARRAGALEQYF.

This chain connects TRBV6-2 or TRBV6-3 to TRBJ2-1; TRBD2 aligns across 10 bases. The CDR3 has 15 residues. Unmatched junction bases numbered 8, after V lost 5 bases and J lost 7 bases. Germline assignment: CDR1 MNHEY and CDR2 SVGEGT. CDR3 DNA: TGTGCCAGCAGTCTACTAGCGGGGAGCCTTAATGAGCAGTTCTTC. This translates into CASSLLAGSLNEQFF.

In the case of this clonotype: This sequence may be a read error, since a much larger clone differs from it by one base. The V gene is TRBV28, the J gene TRBJ1-4; no clear D. The CDR3 consists of 18 residues. The germline CDR1 and CDR2 sequences are MDHEN and SYDVKM. This chain's CDR3 is CASSSTPPTEATNEKLVF. As DNA, the CDR3 is TGTGCCAGCAGCTCCACCCCACCGACGGAGGCAACTAATGAAAAACTGGTTTTT.

J is TRBJ1-6 and V is TRBV27; D gene unclear. The germline V gene has CDR1 MNHEY and CDR2 SMNVEV (reference sequence). The CDR3 sequence is 13 residues long. Trimming took off 5 bases at V and 5 bases at J, with 7 bases between the two ends. The CDR3 bases are TGTGCCAGCAGTCGCGATGATAATTCACCCCTCCACTTT. Translating gives CASSRDDNSPLHF.

This clonotype was found many times. The CDR3 bases are TGTGCCAGCAGTTTGTTAGCGGGAGGGCGCGGTGAGCAGTTCTTC. Its protein product is CASSLLAGGRGEQFF. This chain joins TRBV28 and TRBJ2-1, with TRBD2 matching 11 bases. Germline CDR1 reads MDHEN; CDR2 reads SYDVKM. J was trimmed by 9 bases and V by 3 bases; bases with no gene match: 7. The CDR3 consists of 15 residues.

This clonotype was picked up a small number of times. The chain couples TRBV28 to TRBJ1-4; a weak D match, TRBD1 (5 bases). Germline values: CDR1 MDHEN, CDR2 SYDVKM. V was cut by 5 bases and J by 8 bases, with 21 bases left in between. The length of the CDR3 is 16 residues. The CDR3 here is CASSPIGGLGVEKLFF. In DNA, the CDR3 is TGTGCCAGCAGTCCCATCGGGGGTCTCGGGGTGGAAAAACTGTTTTTT.

The rearrangement joins TRBV11-1 to TRBJ2-7; 7 bases match TRBD1. The CDR3 has 14 residues. The junction had 6 bases not matched to a gene; V was cut back by 5 bases and J by 2 bases. Per the germline V gene, CDR1 is SGHAT and CDR2 is FQDESV (reference sequence). This CDR3 reads CASSPGDSTYEQYF. As DNA, the CDR3 is TGTGCCAGCAGCCCAGGGGACAGCACCTACGAGCAGTACTTC. Full variable domain (remainder filled in from reference TRBV11-1 and TRBJ2-7): EAEVAQSPRYKITEKSQAVAFWCDPISGHATLYWYRQILGQGPELLVQFQDESVVDDSQLPKDRFSAERLKGVDSTLKIQPAELGDSAMYLCASSPGDSTYEQYFGPGTRLTVT.

This clonotype was counted ten times or more. This chain connects TRBV5-5 to TRBJ1-1; weak D call: TRBD1 (5 bases). This CDR3 is 13 amino acids long. Germline assignment: CDR1 SGHKS and CDR2 YYEKEE (reference sequence). V was clipped by 1 base and J by 7 bases, with 11 bases between them. CDR3 nucleotides: TGTGCCAGCAGCTTGCCGCAGGGCCTTGAAGCTTTCTTT. It is translated as CASSLPQGLEAFF. The variable domain in full, completed from reference TRBV5-5 and TRBJ1-1, reads DAGVTQSPTHLIKTRGQQVTLRCSPISGHKSVSWYQQVLGQGPQFIFQYYEKEERGRGNFPDRFSARQFPNYSSELNVNALLLGDSALYLCASSLPQGLEAFFGQGTRLTVV.

The gene calls are TRBV19 and TRBJ2-7; 7 bases agree with TRBD1. Germline CDR1 LNHDA, CDR2 SQIVND (reference sequence). V was pared by 6 bases and J by 2 bases, with 7 bases of the junction left unmatched. The CDR3 has 14 residues. CDR3 nucleotide sequence: TGTGCCAGTAGCTACGACAGGGAACCCTACGAGCAGTACTTC. Residues: CASSYDREPYEQYF.

This clonotype has more than one count but fewer than ten. The chain recombines TRBV6-2 or TRBV6-3 with TRBJ1-1, with 7 bases that match TRBD1. The CDR3 extends over 17 amino acids. Trimming cost V 3 bases and J 0 bases; bases outside gene matches: 10. The germline V gene encodes CDR1 MNHEY and CDR2 SVGEGT. CDR3 DNA sequence: TGTGCCAGCAGTTATGCCAGGGGGATTGTCATGAACACTGAAGCTTTCTTT. Its translation is CASSYARGIVMNTEAFF.